This TCR beta chain was found in a study of T cells in Graves' hyperthyroidism and ophthalmopathy. In the study overall: Upon initial diagnosis and before any treatment, peripheral blood was collected.

Clinical symptoms, serum thyroxine and TRAb, thyroid ultrasound and orbital computed tomography together formed the diagnostic basis. This clonotype was picked up many times. The CDR3 regions of TCR beta were amplified from RNA transcripts. First-round RT-PCR of the TCR CDR3 relied on the HTBI primer set. In TCRdb, the multiplex PCR reads were re-called with MiXCR into one record per CDR3 protein. The sample consists of about 99,000 distinct CDR3 sequences, roughly 44% of them appearing once. Losses at the gene ends were 5 bases for V and 7 bases for J; bases not matched to a gene: 12. The germline V gene has CDR1 SGHTA and CDR2 FQGNSA. The CDR3 extends over 16 amino acids.

Specimen: blood. This TCR derives from a man aged 40-49 years with Graves' hyperthyroidism. The rearrangement joins TRBV7-2 to TRBJ2-1, with 9 bases identical to TRBD2. In DNA form, the CDR3 reads TGTGCCAGCAGCGGAGAGATAGCGGGAGAAGGAAATGAGCAGTTCTTC. As protein: CASSGEIAGEGNEQFF.